This T cell receptor beta chain emerged from a study of cytomegalovirus exposure and HLA in healthy donors. In regard to this clone: Its antigen is currently unknown.

Sequenced by immunoSEQ multiplex PCR; TCRdb stores in-frame clones only, minus some. Of roughly 76,000 clones in the sample, around 94% are singletons; the top ten hold roughly 1.5%. The CDR3 is 14 residues long. After removal of 6 bases from V and 4 bases from J, the junction contained 2 bases not matched to a gene. The germline V gene has CDR1 LNHDA and CDR2 SQIVND (reference sequence). Study results and caveats: Many donors shared some public TCRs, even though most TCR sequences were rare. Later, an analysis found that TCR clusters from the first cohort tended to co-occur in the 120 validation repertoires. Cytomegalovirus-associated status was assigned to about 150 TCR beta chains.

V gene TRBV19 combines with J gene TRBJ2-3, with TRBD2 matching over 12 bases. The sequenced material came from PBMCs. The receptor was isolated from a young man in good health and CMV-seropositive. CDR3 DNA sequence: TGTGCCAGTAGACTAGCGGGAGGATCAGATACGCAGTATTTT. It is translated as CASRLAGGSDTQYF.